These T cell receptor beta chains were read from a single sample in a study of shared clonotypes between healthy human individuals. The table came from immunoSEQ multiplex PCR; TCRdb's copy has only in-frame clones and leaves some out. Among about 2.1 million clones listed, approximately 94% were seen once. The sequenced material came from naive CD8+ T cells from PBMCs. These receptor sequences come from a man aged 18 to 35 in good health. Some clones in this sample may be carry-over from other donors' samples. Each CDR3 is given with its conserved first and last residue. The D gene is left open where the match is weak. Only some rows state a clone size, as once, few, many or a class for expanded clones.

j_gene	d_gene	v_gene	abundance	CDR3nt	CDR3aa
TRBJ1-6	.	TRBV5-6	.	TGTGCCAGCAGCCGATTGTTGCAGGGCCCTCGCTTCTGGTTT	CASSRLLQGPRFWF
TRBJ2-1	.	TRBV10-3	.	TGTGCCATCAGTGAAGGGTACAATGAGCAGTTCTTC	CAISEGYNEQFF
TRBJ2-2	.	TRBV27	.	TGTGCCAGCAGTTTTTTCGCGAACACCGGGGAGCTGTTTTTT	CASSFFANTGELFF
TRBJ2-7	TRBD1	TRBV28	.	TGTGCCAGTTGGGACAGGGCCTACGAGCAGTACTTC	CASWDRAYEQYF
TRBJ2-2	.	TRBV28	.	TGTGCCAGCAGTTTTTATGGGAACACCGGGGAGCTGTTTTTT	CASSFYGNTGELFF
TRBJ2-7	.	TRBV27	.	TGTGCCAGCAGCTGGGGGGGGCAATCCTACGAGCAGTACTTC	CASSWGGQSYEQYF
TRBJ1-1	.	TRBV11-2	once	TGTGCCAGCAGCTTATCGTGGGAGGGTTTGACCACTGAAGCTTTCTTT	CASSLSWEGLTTEAFF
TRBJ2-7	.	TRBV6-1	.	TGTGCCAGCGCCTGGGGACTCGGCGAGCAGTACTTC	CASAWGLGEQYF
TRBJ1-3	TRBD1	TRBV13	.	TGTGCCAGCAGCTACGGACAGGCTCCTGGAAACACCATATATTTT	CASSYGQAPGNTIYF
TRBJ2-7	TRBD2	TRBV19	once	TGTGCCAGTTCCTCCGGGGGGTCTTACAAAGCCTACGAGCAGTACTTC	CASSSGGSYKAYEQYF
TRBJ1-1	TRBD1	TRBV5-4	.	TGTGCCAGCAGCTGGGACAGGGGGACTGAAGCTTTCTTT	CASSWDRGTEAFF
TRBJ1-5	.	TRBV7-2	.	TGTGCCAGCAGCCCGAACTTTAGCAATCAGCCCCAGCATTTT	CASSPNFSNQPQHF
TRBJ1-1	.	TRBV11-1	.	TGTGCCAGCAGCTTGGCCCAAGGGCGGAACACTGAAGCTTTCTTT	CASSLAQGRNTEAFF
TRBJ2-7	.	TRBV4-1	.	TGCGCCAGCAGCCAAATGTGGGGTAGAGAGCAGTACTTC	CASSQMWGREQYF
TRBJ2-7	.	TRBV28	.	TGTGCCAGCAGCGCCTCCGGGGAGCAGTACTTC	CASSASGEQYF
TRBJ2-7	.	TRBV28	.	TGTGCCAGCAGCTACTTGGTAAAAGGCGAGCAGTACTTC	CASSYLVKGEQYF
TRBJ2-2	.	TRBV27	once	TGTGCCAGCGGGTTGGCCGGGGGGCCCGGGGAGCTGTTTTTT	CASGLAGGPGELFF
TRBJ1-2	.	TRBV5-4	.	TGTGCCAGCAGCTTGGCAGGGGACCTCCTCTTC	CASSLAGDLLF
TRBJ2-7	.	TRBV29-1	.	TGCAGCGTGAAGACAGGTATCTCCTACGAGCAGTACTTC	CSVKTGISYEQYF
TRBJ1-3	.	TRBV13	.	TGTGCCAGCAGCCTCGGGCAGCCTCTCTCTGGAAACACCATATATTTT	CASSLGQPLSGNTIYF
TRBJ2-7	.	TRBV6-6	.	TGTGCCAGCAGGAATGGACTCAGCTCCTACGAGCAGTACTTC	CASRNGLSSYEQYF
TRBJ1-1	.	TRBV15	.	TGTGCCACCAGCAGAGCTGACACTGAAGCTTTCTTT	CATSRADTEAFF
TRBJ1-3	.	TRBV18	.	TGTGCCAGCTCACCTTCGAGGGATCGGGCCATATATTTT	CASSPSRDRAIYF
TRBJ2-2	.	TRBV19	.	TGTGCCAGTAGTACATCGGGGGCCGGGGAGCTGTTTTTT	CASSTSGAGELFF
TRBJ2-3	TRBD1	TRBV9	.	TGTGCCAGCAGCTATAAGGGGGCGCGAGTAGATACGCAGTATTTT	CASSYKGARVDTQYF
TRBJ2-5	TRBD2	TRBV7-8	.	TGTGCCAGCAGCGTTAGCGGGAGAGGCGAGACCCAGTACTTC	CASSVSGRGETQYF
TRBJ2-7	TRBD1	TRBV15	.	TGTGCCACCAGCAGGGGGGACAGAAGCTCCTACGAGCAGTACTTC	CATSRGDRSSYEQYF
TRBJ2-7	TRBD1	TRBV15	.	TGTGCCACCAGCAGTAACAGGGGGCCCGATTACTACGAGCAGTACTTC	CATSSNRGPDYYEQYF
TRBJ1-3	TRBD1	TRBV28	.	TGTGCCAGCACAGGGGGTTTCTCTGGAAACACCATATATTTT	CASTGGFSGNTIYF
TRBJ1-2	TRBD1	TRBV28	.	TGTGCCAGCAGCATAGGGGGCGAAAATTTGGGCTACACCTTC	CASSIGGENLGYTF
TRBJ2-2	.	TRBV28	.	TGTGCCAGCAGTACCCTTAAGGGCAGCCGTTTAGGTTTCTGGGAGCTGTTTTTT	CASSTLKGSRLGFWELFF
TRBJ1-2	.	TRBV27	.	TGTGCCAGCAGTTCTCCCCAGGCCAGGGCAATGGGGCAATATGGCTACACCTTC	CASSSPQARAMGQYGYTF
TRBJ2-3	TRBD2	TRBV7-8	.	TGTGCCAGCAGCGACCCTTGGGAGCGGGAGGTTGGGTATACGCAGTATTTT	CASSDPWEREVGYTQYF
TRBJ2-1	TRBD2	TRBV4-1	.	TGCGCCAGCAGCCCCGTGAGCGGGAGCAATGAGCAGTTCTTC	CASSPVSGSNEQFF
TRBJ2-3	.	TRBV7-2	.	TGTGCCAGCAGCTTTTTGGGCGCAGATACGCAGTATTTT	CASSFLGADTQYF
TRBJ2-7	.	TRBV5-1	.	TGCGCCAGCAGCTTAGGACTCATCGCTGCCTACGAGCAGTACTTC	CASSLGLIAAYEQYF
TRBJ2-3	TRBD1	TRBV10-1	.	TGCGCCAGCAGTGAAACAGGGGGCACAGATACGCAGTATTTT	CASSETGGTDTQYF
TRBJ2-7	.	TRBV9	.	TGTGCCAGCAGCGTACGGCAGGGACTCTCCTACGAGCAGTACTTC	CASSVRQGLSYEQYF
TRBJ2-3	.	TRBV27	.	TGTGCCAGCAGTCCCGTCCTCACAGATACGCAGTATTTT	CASSPVLTDTQYF
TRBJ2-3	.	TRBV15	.	TGTGCCACCAGCACAGGGGCCGAGGAGGCGTCGGATACGCAGTATTTT	CATSTGAEEASDTQYF
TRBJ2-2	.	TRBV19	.	TGTGCCAGTAGCCCTAGGTGGAGGGAGGTGGCGAACACCGGGGAGCTGTTTTTT	CASSPRWREVANTGELFF
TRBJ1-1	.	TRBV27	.	TGTGCCAGCAGTTTATTTCCCAACACTGAAGCTTTCTTT	CASSLFPNTEAFF
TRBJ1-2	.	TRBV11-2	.	TGTGCCAGCAGCTTAGGCAAGAATGGCTATGGCTACACCTTC	CASSLGKNGYGYTF
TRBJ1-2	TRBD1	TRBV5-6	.	TGTGCCAGCAGATTTACCGGGACAGGGGGTGGCTACACCTTC	CASRFTGTGGGYTF
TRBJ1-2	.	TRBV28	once	TGTGCCAGCAGTCCTGACAGCCTTCCTGGCTACACCTTC	CASSPDSLPGYTF
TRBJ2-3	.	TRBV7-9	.	TGTGCCAGCAGCCAGGGGGTACGGGAGGACAGGTTCGATACGCAGTATTTT	CASSQGVREDRFDTQYF
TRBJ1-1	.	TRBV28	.	TGTGCCAGCAGGACAATGGGGGGCACTGAAGCTTTCTTT	CASRTMGGTEAFF
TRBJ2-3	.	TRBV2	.	TGTGCCAGCAGTGACTCTGACACAGATACGCAGTATTTT	CASSDSDTDTQYF
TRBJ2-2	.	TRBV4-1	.	TGCGCCAGCAGCCAACGGCAGGGGACTAACTTACCCCTTAACACCGGGGAGCTGTTTTTT	CASSQRQGTNLPLNTGELFF
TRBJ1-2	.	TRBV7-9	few	TGTGCCAGCAGCTTAGTTAGTATCGGGGCATTCTATGGCTACACCTTC	CASSLVSIGAFYGYTF
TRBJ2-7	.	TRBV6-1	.	TGTGCCAGCAGTGACCTCCTTTACGAGCAGTACTTC	CASSDLLYEQYF
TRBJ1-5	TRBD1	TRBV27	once	TGTGCCAGCAGTTCTCGGACAGGGGTTAATCAGCCCCAGCATTTT	CASSSRTGVNQPQHF
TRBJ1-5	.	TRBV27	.	TGTGCCAGCAGTTTCTTAGGGTCGGATCAGCCCCAGCATTTT	CASSFLGSDQPQHF
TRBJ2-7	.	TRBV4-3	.	TGCGCCAGCAGCCCCGGGACAAGGGCCCCCAACGAGCAGTACTTC	CASSPGTRAPNEQYF
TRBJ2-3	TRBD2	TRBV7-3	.	TGTGCCAGCAGCTTGGTAGCGGGAGGGAGCCCAGATACGCAGTATTTT	CASSLVAGGSPDTQYF
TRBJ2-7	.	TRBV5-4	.	TGTGCCAGCAGCTTGGGGTTTGTCGAGGGAACCGAGCAGTACTTC	CASSLGFVEGTEQYF
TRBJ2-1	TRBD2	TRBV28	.	TGTGCCAGCAACCCCACCCGGCTAGCGGCCTACAATGAGCAGTTCTTC	CASNPTRLAAYNEQFF
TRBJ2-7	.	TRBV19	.	TGTGCCAGTGCGAACCGAAATGGCTACGAGCAGTACTTC	CASANRNGYEQYF
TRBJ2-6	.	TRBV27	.	TGTGCCAGCAGTTTAGTCACACCGGGCGGCTCTGGGGCCAACGTCCTGACTTTC	CASSLVTPGGSGANVLTF
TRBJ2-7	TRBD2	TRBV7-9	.	TGTGCCAGCAGCTTAGCGGTGGGAGGGCCCTACGAGCAGTACTTC	CASSLAVGGPYEQYF